The 12 T cell receptor beta chains below come from one sample, sequenced in a study of control samples from healthy donors and cancer patients. The assay was immunoSEQ multiplex PCR, and TCRdb's table has in-frame clones only and misses some. The data hold approximately 180,000 clones, with roughly 94% observed a single time. The sample taken for sequencing was blood. The receptors originated from a woman aged 18-30 years in good health.

CDR3 sequence (DNA): TGTGCCAGCAGTGAAGCCGTAAGGGGAGAGCAGTACTTC. Translation gives CASSEAVRGEQYF. The chain joins TRBV6-1 to TRBJ2-7, with D possibly being TRBD1 (5 bases). Germline V gene lookup returns CDR1 MNHNS and CDR2 SASEGT. CDR3 size: 13 residues. Trimming stripped 0 bases from V and 7 bases from J, with 10 bases between.

The chain uses TRBV19 and TRBJ2-1; no clear D gene. The germline V gene encodes CDR1 LNHDA and CDR2 SQIVND (reference sequence). Trimming removed 8 bases from V and 0 bases from J, with 14 bases in between. This CDR3 has 15 amino acids. CDR3 nucleotides: TGTGCCAGTTCGGGCAGGAGTAGCTCCTACAATGAGCAGTTCTTC. Protein product: CASSGRSSSYNEQFF.

The genes are TRBV7-2 and TRBJ2-7; TRBD2 matches at 8 bases. The germline gives CDR1 SGHTA, CDR2 FQGNSA. The CDR3 runs 16 residues. V lost 5 bases to trimming and J lost 0 bases; unmatched junction nucleotides: 9. CDR3 sequence: CASSHRSGKSSYEQYF. In DNA, the CDR3 is TGTGCCAGCAGCCACCGTAGCGGGAAGTCCTCCTACGAGCAGTACTTC.

The chain employs TRBV7-8 and TRBJ1-3; 7 bases match TRBD1. Germline lookup yields CDR1 SGHVS and CDR2 FQNEAQ. There are 15 residues in the CDR3. Germline trimming cut 1 base from V and 4 bases from J; bases unmatched to any gene: 4. CDR3 region: CASSLGQGDGNTIYF. The CDR3 DNA is TGTGCCAGCAGCTTAGGACAGGGAGACGGAAACACCATATATTTT.

V is TRBV12-3 or TRBV12-4 and J is TRBJ1-5; D possibly corresponds to TRBD1 (6 bases). V was pared by 8 bases and J by 3 bases, with 11 bases between. This CDR3 is built from 13 residues. The CDR3 nucleotides are TGTGCCAGCCGCAGGGGTGCCAATCAGCCCCAGCATTTT. Its translation is CASRRGANQPQHF.

J is TRBJ2-3 and V is TRBV2, with D perhaps matching TRBD1 (5 bases). The V end lost 6 bases, the J end lost 3 bases, and 13 bases lay between the germline ends. The CDR3 contains 14 residues. Germline lookup yields CDR1 SNHLY and CDR2 FYNNEI. DNA of the CDR3: TGTGCCAGCAGAGGGGAAGTATCGACAGATACGCAGTATTTT. Translating gives CASRGEVSTDTQYF.

This clone was observed once. This chain connects TRBV12-3 or TRBV12-4 to TRBJ1-2, with TRBD1 identical over 8 bases. This CDR3 has 13 amino acids. The V and J ends lost 5 bases and 5 bases, in that order; junction bases with no gene match: 4. For the CDR3, the DNA is TGTGCCAGCAGTAACAGGGGGAGGTATGGCTACACCTTC. Encoded protein: CASSNRGRYGYTF.

This clone was picked up one time. CDR3 nucleotide sequence: TGTGCCAGCCATGGACTAGCGGGATCGTACGAGCAGTACTTC. It codes for CASHGLAGSYEQYF. The chain employs TRBV2 and TRBJ2-7; 12 positions match TRBD2. This CDR3 spans 14 amino acids. The trim removed 8 bases at V and 4 bases at J, leaving 6 bases unmatched. Germline CDR1 SNHLY, CDR2 FYNNEI.

V gene TRBV19 combines with J gene TRBJ1-2; 7 bases are a match to TRBD1. The V gene end was trimmed by 5 bases and the J gene end by 0 bases; junction bases not matched to a gene: 3. This CDR3 region has 14 residues. Germline lookup yields CDR1 LNHDA and CDR2 SQIVND (reference sequence). The CDR3 bases are TGTGCCAGTAGTTTTGGACAGGCTAACTATGGCTACACCTTC. Its translation is CASSFGQANYGYTF.

This chain joins TRBV19 and TRBJ1-1; D unclear. From germline, CDR1 is LNHDA and CDR2 SQIVND (reference sequence). The CDR3 consists of 13 residues. V was cut by 5 bases and J by 4 bases, with 11 bases left in between. CDR3 sequence: CASSPDLGTEAFF. The CDR3, as DNA: TGTGCCAGTAGTCCAGACCTGGGCACTGAAGCTTTCTTT.

The V gene is TRBV25-1, the J gene TRBJ2-1, with TRBD2 identical over 10 bases. V shed 6 bases, J shed 5 bases, and the junction held 10 bases outside the gene matches. Germline loops: CDR1 MGHDK, CDR2 SYGVNS. This CDR3 comprises 16 residues. The DNA for the CDR3 is TGTGCCAGCAGGTTTACCGGGACTAGCGCTGACAATGAGCAGTTCTTC. It is translated as CASRFTGTSADNEQFF.

The rearrangement uses TRBV2 and TRBJ2-1; D is unresolved. CDR3 length: 13 residues. Trimming left V 4 bases short and J 15 bases short, with 19 bases between. Germline assignment: CDR1 SNHLY and CDR2 FYNNEI. The CDR3 bases are TGTGCCAGCAGTGTTTTTAGCCCTGGAGTCCCGTTCTTC. Translating gives CASSVFSPGVPFF.